The present TCR beta chain was sequenced within a study of metastatic and nonmetastatic thyroid tumors. TCRdb re-called the PCR reads via MiXCR. The sample consists of 35,000 to 40,000 clones, less than 30% of them appearing once. V gave up 4 bases and J gave up 5 bases; unmatched junction bases: 12. Germline V gene data show CDR1 as SGHAT and CDR2 as FQDESV (reference sequence). The CDR3 loop spans 16 amino acids. Every patient was untreated before thyroid surgery. Sequencing was done on a sample of blood. The chain uses TRBV11-1 and TRBJ1-1; TRBD1 matches 8 bases. This clonotype was sampled from a male donor with papillary thyroid cancer or a benign thyroid nodule (not recorded which). Some clones in this sample may be carry-over from other donors' samples. CDR3 amino acids: CASSSSSLHRGTEAFF. CDR3 nucleotide sequence: TGTGCCAGCAGCTCATCATCCTTACACAGGGGGACTGAAGCTTTCTTT. Full variable domain (remainder filled in from reference TRBV11-1 and TRBJ1-1): EAEVAQSPRYKITEKSQAVAFWCDPISGHATLYWYRQILGQGPELLVQFQDESVVDDSQLPKDRFSAERLKGVDSTLKIQPAELGDSAMYLCASSSSSLHRGTEAFFGQGTRLTVV.